This passage covers 14 T cell receptor beta chains from one sample sequenced in a study of human T cells and chemical hapten exposure. TCRdb redid the calling of the RACE reads with MiXCR, one entry per CDR3 protein. The sample shows about 380,000 distinct CDR3 sequences, more than 4.5% of them seen only once. This sample's time point: patch test 1, 2 weeks after DPC sensitization. Treatment denoted: therapeutic diphenylcyclopropenone sensitization with weekly scalp DPC. The sample was whole blood, taken in connection with sensitization to the hapten diphenylcyclopropenone (DPC). These receptors all stem from a woman aged 50 to 65 with alopecia areata. Some clones in this sample may be carry-over from other donors' samples.

This clonotype was found many times. The chain uses TRBV6-5 and TRBJ1-2, with D tentatively TRBD1 (6 bases). Germline assignment: CDR1 MNHEY and CDR2 SVGAGI. Trimming cost V 5 bases and J 2 bases, with 12 bases left between them. The CDR3 length is 14 residues. The CDR3 region has the DNA TGTGCCAGCAGTCCGGCAGGGGTAAACTATGGCTACACCTTC. Its protein is CASSPAGVNYGYTF.

This clonotype was counted a single time. CDR3 sequence reads: CASRPGDSYEQYF. The CDR3 DNA reads TGTGCCAGCAGACCCGGGGACTCCTACGAGCAGTACTTC. The chain recombines TRBV2 with TRBJ2-7; maybe TRBD2 (5 bases). Trimming took off 6 bases at V and 0 bases at J, with 9 bases between the two ends. This CDR3 contains 13 residues. Germline assignment: CDR1 SNHLY and CDR2 FYNNEI. The whole variable domain, remainder taken from reference TRBV2 and TRBJ2-7, is EPEVTQTPSHQVTQMGQEVILRCVPISNHLYFYWYRQILGQKVEFLVSFYNNEISEKSEIFDDQFSVERPDGSNFTLKIRSTKLEDSAMYFCASRPGDSYEQYFGPGTRLTVT.

This clonotype was seen at least ten times. The chain couples TRBV5-5 to TRBJ1-4, with 7 bases matching TRBD1. Trimming cost V 0 bases and J 7 bases; bases outside gene matches: 6. Germline values: CDR1 SGHKS, CDR2 YYEKEE (reference sequence). This CDR3 contains 15 residues. CDR3 bases: TGTGCCAGCAGCTTGGGCATGTCAGGGGGTGAAAAACTGTTTTTT. Translation gives CASSLGMSGGEKLFF.

This clonotype was detected a few times. The chain uses TRBV20-1 and TRBJ1-1, with a possible D match to TRBD1 (5 bases). The germline CDR1 and CDR2 sequences are DFQATT and SNEGSKA (reference sequence). The V and J ends lost 2 bases and 4 bases respectively, with 17 bases between them. The CDR3 covers 15 residues. CDR3 protein: CSARPPGGLRTEAFF. The CDR3 region has the DNA TGCAGTGCTAGACCCCCCGGGGGGTTGCGCACTGAAGCTTTCTTT.

The rearrangement joins TRBV6-6 to TRBJ2-5, with TRBD2 as a possible D gene (7 bases). The ends were cut back, 5 bases at V and 2 bases at J, with 15 bases in the middle. Looked up from germline, CDR1 is MNHNY and CDR2 is SVGAGI (reference sequence). This CDR3 has 15 residues. The CDR3, as DNA: TGTGCCAGCAGTACACACAGGGAGGGTCAAGAGACCCAGTACTTC. It translates to CASSTHREGQETQYF.

This clonotype was counted many times. V and J are TRBV12-3 or TRBV12-4 and TRBJ1-2; D may be TRBD1 (6 bases). Trimming left V 2 bases short and J 8 bases short, with 15 bases between. This CDR3 has 14 residues. CDR3 DNA sequence: TGTGCCAGCAGTTTACCGAACAGGGCGGGCGGCTACACCTTC. Translated: CASSLPNRAGGYTF.

This clonotype appeared many times. The chain uses TRBV4-1 and TRBJ2-5; possible D gene TRBD2, 6 bases. Between the trimmed V and J ends, which lost 1 base and 4 bases, there was a span of 16 bases. From germline, CDR1 is MGHRA and CDR2 YSYEKL. This CDR3 is 16 amino acids long. CDR3 region: CASSQAGEAGTETQYF. The CDR3 region has the DNA TGCGCCAGCAGCCAAGCGGGGGAGGCAGGGACAGAGACCCAGTACTTC.

This chain joins TRBV7-2 and TRBJ1-2; possible D gene TRBD1, 6 bases. Germline CDR1 SGHTA, CDR2 FQGNSA. The CDR3 spans 13 residues. V was cut by 4 bases and J by 6 bases, with 12 bases left in between. The CDR3 DNA sequence: TGTGCCAGCAGCTCGCAACAGGGAGATGGCTACACCTTC. Protein product: CASSSQQGDGYTF.

In this sample, this clonotype turned up many times. The V call is TRBV6-5, the J call TRBJ2-3; the match to TRBD1 covers 9 bases. The CDR3 contains 16 residues. Per germline, CDR1 MNHEY and CDR2 SVGAGI. After removal of 2 bases from V and 8 bases from J, the junction contained 11 bases not matched to a gene. The CDR3 coding sequence is TGTGCCAGCAGTTACCCCGGGACAGGGATAGGGGGTACGCAGTATTTT. Translating it yields CASSYPGTGIGGTQYF.

The sample holds a few counts of this clonotype. The chain recombines TRBV27 with TRBJ2-3; D is unclear. CDR3 length equals 12 residues. CDR1 is MNHEY, CDR2 SMNVEV, per germline (reference sequence). The germline V and J ends were trimmed by 5 bases and 6 bases, with 9 bases remaining between them. The CDR3 DNA sequence: TGTGCCAGCAGTCCCCGGAAGGATACGCAGTATTTT. Encoded protein: CASSPRKDTQYF.

This clonotype was counted at least ten times. The chain combines TRBV6-2 or TRBV6-3 with TRBJ2-7; 10 nucleotides agree with TRBD2. This CDR3 has 16 residues. Losses at the gene ends were 10 bases for V and 0 bases for J; bases not matched to a gene: 12. CDR1 and CDR2 from the germline V gene are MNHEY and SVGEGT. CDR3 in DNA: TGTGCCACCTGCCCCGGGACTAGCGACATCTCCTACGAGCAGTACTTC. Its protein product is CATCPGTSDISYEQYF.

This clonotype showed up just a few times. The rearrangement joins TRBV15 to TRBJ2-1; 8 bases are a match to TRBD2. J was trimmed by 4 bases and V by 9 bases; bases with no gene match: 17. Germline V lookup: CDR1 LNHNV, CDR2 YYDKDF (reference sequence). This CDR3 is built from 17 residues. CDR3 region: CATLGFPGGPGYNEQFF. As DNA, the CDR3 is TGTGCCACGCTGGGCTTTCCGGGAGGGCCGGGGTACAATGAGCAGTTCTTC.

This clonotype showed up many times. The chain has TRBV4-2 and TRBJ2-3; 7 nucleotides agree with TRBD2. This CDR3 spans 16 amino acids. The V and J ends lost 0 bases and 5 bases, in that order; junction bases with no gene match: 8. CDR1 LGHNA and CDR2 YNFKEQ come from the germline V gene. Written as DNA, the CDR3 is TGTGCCAGCAGCCAAGATGCTGGCGGGGGACTAGATACGCAGTATTTT. This translates into CASSQDAGGGLDTQYF.

This clonotype has a count of ten or more. CDR3 in amino acids: CASSSGTSGGAIDTQYF. The CDR3 DNA follows: TGTGCCAGCAGCTCTGGAACTAGCGGGGGGGCGATAGATACGCAGTATTTT. This chain uses TRBV7-2 with TRBJ2-3; 13 nucleotides match TRBD2. The CDR3 has 17 residues. Trimming at V came to 4 bases and at J to 5 bases, leaving 9 bases not matched to a gene. Germline-derived CDR1 and CDR2 are SGHTA and FQGNSA.